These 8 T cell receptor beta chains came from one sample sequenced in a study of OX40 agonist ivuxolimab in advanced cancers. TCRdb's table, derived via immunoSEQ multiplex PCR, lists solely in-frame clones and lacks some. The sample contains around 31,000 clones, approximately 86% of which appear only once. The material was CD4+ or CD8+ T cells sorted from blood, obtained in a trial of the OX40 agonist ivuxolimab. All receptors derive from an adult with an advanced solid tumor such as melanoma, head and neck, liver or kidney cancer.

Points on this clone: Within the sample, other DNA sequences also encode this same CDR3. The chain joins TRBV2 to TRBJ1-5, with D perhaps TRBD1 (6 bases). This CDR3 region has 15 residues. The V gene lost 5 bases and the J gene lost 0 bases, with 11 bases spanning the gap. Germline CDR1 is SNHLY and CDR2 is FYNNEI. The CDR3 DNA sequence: TGTGCCAGCAGTCCGACAGGTTATAGCAATCAGCCCCAGCATTTT. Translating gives CASSPTGYSNQPQHF.

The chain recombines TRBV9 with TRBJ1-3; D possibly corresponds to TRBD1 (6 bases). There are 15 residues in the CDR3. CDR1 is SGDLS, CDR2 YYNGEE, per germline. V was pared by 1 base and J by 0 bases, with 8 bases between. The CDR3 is CASSVWDNSGNTIYF. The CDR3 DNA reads TGTGCCAGCAGCGTATGGGACAACTCTGGAAACACCATATATTTT.

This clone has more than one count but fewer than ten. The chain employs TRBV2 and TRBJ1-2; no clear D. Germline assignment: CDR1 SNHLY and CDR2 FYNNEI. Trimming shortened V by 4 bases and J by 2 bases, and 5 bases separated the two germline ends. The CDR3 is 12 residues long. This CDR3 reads CASSAWNYGYTF. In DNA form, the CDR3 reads TGTGCCAGCAGTGCCTGGAACTATGGCTACACCTTC. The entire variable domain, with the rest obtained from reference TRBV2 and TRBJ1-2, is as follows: EPEVTQTPSHQVTQMGQEVILRCVPISNHLYFYWYRQILGQKVEFLVSFYNNEISEKSEIFDDQFSVERPDGSNFTLKIRSTKLEDSAMYFCASSAWNYGYTFGSGTRLTVV.

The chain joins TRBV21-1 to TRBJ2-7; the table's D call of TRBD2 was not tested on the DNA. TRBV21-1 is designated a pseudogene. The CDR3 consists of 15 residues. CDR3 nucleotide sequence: TGTGCCAGCAGCAATGCCCGGGACTGCCACTACGAGCAGTACTTC. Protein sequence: CASSNARDCHYEQYF.

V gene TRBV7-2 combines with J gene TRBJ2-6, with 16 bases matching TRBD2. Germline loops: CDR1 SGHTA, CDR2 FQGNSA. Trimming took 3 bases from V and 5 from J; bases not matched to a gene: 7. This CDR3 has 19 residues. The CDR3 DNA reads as TGTGCCAGCAGCTTTTCCGGGACTAGCGGGAGGGCCTGGGCCAACGTCCTGACTTTC. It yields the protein CASSFSGTSGRAWANVLTF.

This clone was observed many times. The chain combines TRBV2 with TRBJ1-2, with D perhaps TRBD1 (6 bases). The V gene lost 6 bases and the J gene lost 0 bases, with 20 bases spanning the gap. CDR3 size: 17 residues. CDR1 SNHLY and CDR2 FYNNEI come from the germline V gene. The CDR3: CASRTRGAQDSNYGYTF. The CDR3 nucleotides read TGTGCCAGCAGAACCAGGGGCGCCCAGGACTCTAACTATGGCTACACCTTC.

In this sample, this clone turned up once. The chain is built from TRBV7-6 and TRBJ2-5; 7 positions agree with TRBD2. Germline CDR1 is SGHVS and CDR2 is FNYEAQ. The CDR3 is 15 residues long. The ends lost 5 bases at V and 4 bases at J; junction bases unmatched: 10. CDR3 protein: CASSPGLVGGETQYF. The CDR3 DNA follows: TGTGCCAGCAGCCCCGGACTAGTGGGGGGAGAGACCCAGTACTTC. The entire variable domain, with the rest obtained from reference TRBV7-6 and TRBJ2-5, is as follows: GAGVSQSPRYKVTKRGQDVALRCDPISGHVSLYWYRQALGQGPEFLTYFNYEAQQDKSGLPNDRFSAERPEGSISTLTIQRTEQRDSAMYRCASSPGLVGGETQYFGPGTRLLVL.

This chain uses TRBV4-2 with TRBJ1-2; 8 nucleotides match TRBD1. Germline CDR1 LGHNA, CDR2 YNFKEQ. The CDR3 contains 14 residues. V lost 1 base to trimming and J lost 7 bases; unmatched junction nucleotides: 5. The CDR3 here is CASSQVQGEFGYTF. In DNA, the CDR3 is TGTGCCAGCAGCCAAGTACAGGGGGAATTTGGCTACACCTTC.